A selection of T cell receptor beta chains follows, all from one sample in a study of CD8 T cells in Susac syndrome. TCRdb processed the immunoSEQ multiplex PCR reads anew with MiXCR; each CDR3 protein has one entry. The table includes around 100,000 distinct CDR3 sequences, about 95% detected once. The sample comprised CD8+ T cells from PBMCs. These receptors were taken from a human donor with Susac syndrome. Each CDR3 is given without its conserved first and last residue. A D gene is named only where the DNA matches it firmly.

TRBJ2-7,TRBV15,.,ATGAGWAAEQY
TRBJ2-1,TRBV28,.,ASSSGSGYNEQF
TRBJ1-1,TRBV29-1,.,SGGDGNTEAF
TRBJ2-1,TRBV20-1,.,SARDLHGGYNEQF
TRBJ2-3,TRBV5-1,TRBD1,ASSLDGTVDTQY
TRBJ1-2,TRBV20-1,.,SAGYGYT
TRBJ1-4,TRBV7-2,TRBD1,ASSPDRVYEKLF
TRBJ2-1,TRBV7-9,TRBD1,ASRWTGGASDEQF
TRBJ2-7,TRBV25-1,TRBD1,ASSEYRGEQY
TRBJ2-5,TRBV29-1,.,SVEKAEETQY
TRBJ2-7,TRBV2,TRBD2,ASSGLAGRYEQY
TRBJ1-1,TRBV6-1,.,ASSGDWGAEAF
TRBJ2-5,TRBV4-1,.,ASSPSQVQTQY
TRBJ2-3,TRBV29-1,.,SVAGTPSTDTQY
TRBJ2-1,TRBV4-1,.,ASSQDSEGANEQF
TRBJ1-2,TRBV18,.,ASSPVANYGYT